This TCR beta chain was documented in a study of blood T cell repertoires in COVID-19. The protocol was immunoSEQ multiplex PCR, while the TCRdb copy is restricted to in-frame clones and leaves out a portion. The sample has some 330,000 clones, 88% seen once. The trim removed 5 bases at V and 6 bases at J, leaving 5 bases unmatched. Germline CDR1 reads KGHDR; CDR2 reads SFDVKD. This CDR3 region has 14 residues. Specimen: peripheral blood. The chain links TRBV24-1 to TRBJ2-2, with 7 bases that match TRBD1. This clonotype was obtained from a woman aged 50 to 60 with active or convalescent COVID-19. The CDR3 loop is CATSGYRGAGELFF. The CDR3 coding sequence is TGTGCCACCAGTGGATACAGGGGCGCCGGGGAGCTGTTTTTT.